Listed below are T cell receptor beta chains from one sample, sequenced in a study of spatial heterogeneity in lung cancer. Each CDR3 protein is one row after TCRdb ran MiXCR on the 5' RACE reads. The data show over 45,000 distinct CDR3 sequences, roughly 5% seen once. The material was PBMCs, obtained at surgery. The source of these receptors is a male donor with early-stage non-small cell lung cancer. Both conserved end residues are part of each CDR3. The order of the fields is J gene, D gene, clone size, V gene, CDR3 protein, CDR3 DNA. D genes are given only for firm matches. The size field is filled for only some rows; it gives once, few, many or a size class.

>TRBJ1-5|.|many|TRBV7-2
CASSTQGVQPQHF
TGTGCCAGCAGCACGCAGGGAGTACAGCCCCAGCATTTT
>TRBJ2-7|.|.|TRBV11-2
CASSPIKRGRAGSSYEQYF
TGTGCCAGCAGCCCGATCAAAAGGGGGAGGGCTGGTAGCTCCTACGAGCAGTACTTC
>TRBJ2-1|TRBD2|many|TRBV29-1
CSVVGSGRSYNEQFF
TGCAGCGTTGTTGGTAGCGGGAGGTCCTACAATGAGCAGTTCTTC
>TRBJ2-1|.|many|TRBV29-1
CSVTGSYNEQFF
TGCAGCGTTACCGGGTCCTACAATGAGCAGTTCTTC
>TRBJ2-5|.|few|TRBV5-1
CASSKGGSEETQYF
TGCGCCAGCAGCAAAGGGGGTTCGGAAGAGACCCAGTACTTC
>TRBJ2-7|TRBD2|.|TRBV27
CATGGLAALGEQYF
TGTGCCACCGGAGGACTAGCGGCCCTAGGCGAGCAGTACTTC
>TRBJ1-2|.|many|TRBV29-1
CSVGQVAGYGYTF
TGCAGCGTTGGACAGGTCGCGGGCTATGGCTACACCTTC
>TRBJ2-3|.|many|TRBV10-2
CATKGADTQYF
TGCGCAACCAAAGGGGCAGATACGCAGTATTTT
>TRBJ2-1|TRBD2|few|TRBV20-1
CSARHGLAGYNEQFF
TGCAGTGCTAGACACGGACTAGCGGGATACAATGAGCAGTTCTTC
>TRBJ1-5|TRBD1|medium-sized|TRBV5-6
CASSFGTGNNQPQHF
TGTGCCAGCAGCTTTGGGACAGGGAATAATCAGCCCCAGCATTTT
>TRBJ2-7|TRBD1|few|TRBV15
CATSRRGGTGTEQYF
TGTGCCACCAGCAGACGAGGGGGGACAGGGACCGAGCAGTACTTC
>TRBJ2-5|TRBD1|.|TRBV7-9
CASSLPLGDRGETQYF
TGTGCCAGCAGCTTACCACTCGGGGACAGGGGGGAGACCCAGTACTTC
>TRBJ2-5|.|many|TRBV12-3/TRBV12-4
CASMGRETQYF
TGTGCCAGCATGGGGAGAGAGACCCAGTACTTC
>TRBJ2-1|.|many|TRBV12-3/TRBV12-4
CASSFSSVGEQFF
TGTGCCAGCAGTTTCTCAAGCGTCGGAGAGCAGTTCTTC
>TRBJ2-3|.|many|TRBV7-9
CASSLVLASGTDTQYF
TGTGCCAGCAGCTTAGTTCTGGCGTCAGGGACAGATACGCAGTATTTT
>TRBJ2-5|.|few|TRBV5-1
CASSLPVTNQETQYF
TGCGCCAGCAGCCTACCAGTGACAAACCAAGAGACCCAGTACTTC
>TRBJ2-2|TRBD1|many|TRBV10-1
CASSADRDTHTGELFF
TGCGCCAGCAGTGCAGACAGGGATACCCACACCGGGGAGCTGTTTTTT
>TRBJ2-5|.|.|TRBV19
CATRTEYQETQYF
TGTGCCACTCGGACCGAATACCAAGAGACCCAGTACTTC
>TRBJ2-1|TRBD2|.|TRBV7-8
CASSFLAGGPMKQFF
TGTGCCAGCAGCTTCTTAGCGGGAGGGCCAATGAAGCAGTTCTTC
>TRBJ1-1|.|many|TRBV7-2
CASSSMTDYTEAFF
TGTGCCAGCAGTTCTATGACGGACTACACTGAAGCTTTCTTT
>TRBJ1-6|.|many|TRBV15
CATSRDEGGSPLHF
TGTGCCACCAGCAGAGATGAGGGGGGATCACCCCTCCACTTT
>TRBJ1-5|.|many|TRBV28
CASSFGQPQHF
TGTGCCAGCAGTTTTGGGCAGCCCCAGCATTTT
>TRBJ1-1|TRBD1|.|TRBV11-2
CASSLVTGTEAFF
TGTGCCAGCAGCTTAGTGACAGGGACTGAAGCTTTCTTT
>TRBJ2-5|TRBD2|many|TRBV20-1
CSAKWGGQETQYF
TGCAGTGCTAAGTGGGGGGGTCAAGAGACCCAGTACTTC
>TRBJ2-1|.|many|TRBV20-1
CSARDRGSQPSYNEQFF
TGCAGTGCTAGAGATCGGGGCAGCCAGCCCTCCTACAATGAGCAGTTCTTC
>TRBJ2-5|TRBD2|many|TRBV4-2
CASSQGTTRTSDPQTQYF
TGTGCCAGCAGCCAAGGTACGACGAGGACTAGCGACCCTCAGACCCAGTACTTC
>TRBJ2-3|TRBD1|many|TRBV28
CASSLGGTGADTQYF
TGTGCCAGCAGTTTAGGTGGGACAGGGGCAGATACGCAGTATTTT
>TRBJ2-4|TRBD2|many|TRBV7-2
CASSSGLAGENIQYF
TGTGCCAGCAGCTCGGGACTAGCGGGGGAAAACATTCAGTACTTC
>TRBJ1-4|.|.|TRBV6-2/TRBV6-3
CASSYVNEKLFF
TGTGCCAGCAGTTACGTCAATGAAAAACTGTTTTTT
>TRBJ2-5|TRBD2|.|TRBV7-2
CASSLGTSGRSETQYF
TGTGCCAGCAGCTTAGGTACTAGCGGGAGAAGCGAGACCCAGTACTTC
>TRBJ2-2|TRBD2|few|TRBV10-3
CAIRGLAGDTGELFF
TGTGCCATCAGGGGACTAGCGGGAGATACCGGGGAGCTGTTTTTT
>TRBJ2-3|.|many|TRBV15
CATSDHDSDFTDTQYF
TGTGCCACCAGCGACCATGACAGCGACTTCACAGATACGCAGTATTTT
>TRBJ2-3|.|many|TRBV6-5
CASSSSRATDTQYF
TGTGCCAGCAGTTCGTCTAGGGCAACAGATACGCAGTATTTT
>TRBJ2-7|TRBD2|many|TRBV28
CASSPRLAGDYEQYF
TGTGCCAGCAGTCCAAGACTAGCGGGAGACTACGAGCAGTACTTC
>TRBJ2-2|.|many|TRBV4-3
CASSQVVPTTGELFF
TGCGCCAGCAGCCAAGTGGTTCCAACCACCGGGGAGCTGTTTTTT
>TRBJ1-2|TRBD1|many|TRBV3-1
CASSRTGVGYTF
TGTGCCAGCAGCCGGACAGGGGTTGGCTACACCTTC
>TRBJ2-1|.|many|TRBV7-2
CASSFPGLRQFF
TGTGCCAGCAGCTTCCCGGGACTGAGGCAGTTCTTC
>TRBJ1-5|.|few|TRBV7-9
CASSLASGGLGNQPQHF
TGTGCCAGCAGCTTAGCTTCTGGAGGGCTGGGCAATCAGCCCCAGCATTTT